Each of the 10 T cell receptor beta chains below was sequenced from the same sample in a study of cytomegalovirus exposure and HLA in healthy donors. PCR was performed using 60 Vbeta and 13 Jbeta primers. The protocol was immunoSEQ multiplex PCR, while the TCRdb copy is restricted to in-frame clones and leaves out a portion. The sample has around 85,000 clones, roughly 75% seen once; the top ten hold 0.9% to 1.2%. Sequenced input: PBMCs. Receptors originate from a male donor in good health and CMV-seronegative.

The chain links TRBV7-6 to TRBJ2-7; D possibly corresponds to TRBD1 (6 bases). Germline values: CDR1 SGHVS, CDR2 FNYEAQ. The V gene lost 1 base and the J gene lost 0 bases, with 10 bases spanning the gap. The CDR3 contains 15 residues. This CDR3 reads CASSLVQGSSYEQYF. The CDR3 coding sequence is TGTGCCAGCAGCTTAGTTCAGGGGTCCTCCTACGAGCAGTACTTC.

The chain joins TRBV5-1 to TRBJ2-2; tentatively, D is TRBD2 (7 bases). Looked up from germline, CDR1 is SGHRS and CDR2 is YFSETQ. Trimming took off 0 bases at V and 4 bases at J, with 13 bases between the two ends. This CDR3 comprises 16 residues. The CDR3 reads CASSLEGGLTTGELFF. In DNA form, the CDR3 reads TGCGCCAGCAGCTTGGAGGGGGGGCTTACCACCGGGGAGCTGTTTTTT.

J is TRBJ1-1 and V is TRBV7-9; D remains ambiguous. Germline CDR1 and CDR2: SEHNR and FQNEAQ (reference sequence). The CDR3 consists of 13 residues. Trimming removed 6 bases at V and 7 bases at J, with 15 bases between. CDR3 amino acids: CASRNSGLGEAFF. The CDR3 DNA is TGTGCCAGCAGAAATAGCGGTCTCGGTGAAGCTTTCTTT.

This clone has just one count. The chain uses TRBV6-4 and TRBJ1-2, with 7 bases fitting TRBD1. From germline, CDR1 is MRHNA and CDR2 SNTAGT. This CDR3 spans 15 amino acids. V shed 6 bases, J shed 4 bases, and the junction held 11 bases outside the gene matches. The CDR3 reads CASRPGTAVLYGYTF. CDR3 sequence (DNA): TGTGCCAGCAGGCCCGGGACAGCCGTTCTCTATGGCTACACCTTC.

The V and J genes are TRBV28 and TRBJ1-2; D might be TRBD1 (5 bases). Germline lookup yields CDR1 MDHEN and CDR2 SYDVKM. V was clipped by 6 bases and J by 8 bases, with 16 bases between them. CDR3 length: 13 residues. CDR3 loop: CASSLGGLRGYTF. The DNA for the CDR3 is TGTGCCAGCAGCCTGGGGGGTCTGCGGGGCTACACCTTC.

The chain is built from TRBV19 and TRBJ1-5, with D possibly TRBD1 on 5 matching bases. V lost 10 bases and J 0 bases, leaving 13 bases between the germline ends. The CDR3 runs to 14 residues. The germline gives CDR1 LNHDA, CDR2 SQIVND (reference sequence). Here the CDR3 DNA reads TGTGCCATCTTCGGAAGGGGTAGCAATCAGCCCCAGCATTTT. Translation gives CAIFGRGSNQPQHF.

The chain uses TRBV2 and TRBJ2-4; 11 bases fit TRBD1. The germline V gene has CDR1 SNHLY and CDR2 FYNNEI. The CDR3 length is 14 residues. J lost 8 bases, V lost 4 bases, and 4 bases had no gene match. The CDR3 here is CASSVGTGGDIQYF. The CDR3 region has the DNA TGTGCCAGCAGTGTAGGGACAGGGGGTGACATTCAGTACTTC.

There are a few counts of this clone. The chain joins TRBV7-2 to TRBJ2-3; 9 nucleotides align to TRBD1. The CDR3 is 15 amino acids. The germline gives CDR1 SGHTA, CDR2 FQGNSA. Losses at the gene ends were 1 base for V and 6 bases for J; bases not matched to a gene: 5. The CDR3, as DNA: TGTGCCAGCAGCTTAGGGGACAGGGCCTTCGATACGCAGTATTTT. Its translation is CASSLGDRAFDTQYF.

This chain links TRBV9 with TRBJ2-7; D is possibly TRBD2 (6 bases). Trimming removed 0 bases from V and 4 bases from J, with 17 bases in between. CDR1 and CDR2 from the germline V gene are SGDLS and YYNGEE. The CDR3 sequence is 16 residues long. CDR3 amino acids: CASSVEGDSGIYEQYF. CDR3 nucleotide sequence: TGTGCCAGCAGCGTAGAAGGGGACTCTGGTATTTACGAGCAGTACTTC.

The table lists this clone with a count of one. This sequence joins TRBV6-6 and TRBJ2-3, with D tentatively TRBD2 (5 bases). Per the germline V gene, CDR1 is MNHNY and CDR2 is SVGAGI (reference sequence). Trimming stripped 10 bases from V and 3 bases from J, with 8 bases between. This CDR3 contains 11 residues. In DNA form, the CDR3 reads TGTGCCACCACGGGGACAGATACGCAGTATTTT. This encodes CATTGTDTQYF.